This T cell receptor beta chain was sequenced in a study of shared clonotypes between healthy human individuals. Libraries were prepared by immunoSEQ multiplex PCR; TCRdb keeps only in-frame clonotypes and omits some of them. This sample carries under 2,500,000 clones, around 95% of them seen once, and the ten largest clones take 0.1% to 0.15%. Negatively enriched CD4+ T cells were divided by CD45RA into naive and memory. CDR1 SGHTA and CDR2 FQGNSA come from the germline V gene. The CDR3 extends over 16 amino acids. After removal of 3 bases from V and 3 bases from J, the junction contained 3 bases not matched to a gene. The study's findings and limits: Non-shared clonotypes had lower generation probabilities than those shared by all four donors. Naive subsets typically showed greater estimated richness than memory subsets.

On this clone itself: What it binds is unknown.

The sequencing input was naive CD4+ T cells sorted from blood. The subset is: CD45RA+ positively selected. V is TRBV7-2 and J is TRBJ2-7; 15 bases fit TRBD2. The source is a man between 18 and 29 years old in good health. CDR3 sequence reads: CASSFGLAGGSYEQYF. The CDR3 DNA reads as TGTGCCAGCAGCTTTGGACTAGCGGGAGGGAGCTACGAGCAGTACTTC.